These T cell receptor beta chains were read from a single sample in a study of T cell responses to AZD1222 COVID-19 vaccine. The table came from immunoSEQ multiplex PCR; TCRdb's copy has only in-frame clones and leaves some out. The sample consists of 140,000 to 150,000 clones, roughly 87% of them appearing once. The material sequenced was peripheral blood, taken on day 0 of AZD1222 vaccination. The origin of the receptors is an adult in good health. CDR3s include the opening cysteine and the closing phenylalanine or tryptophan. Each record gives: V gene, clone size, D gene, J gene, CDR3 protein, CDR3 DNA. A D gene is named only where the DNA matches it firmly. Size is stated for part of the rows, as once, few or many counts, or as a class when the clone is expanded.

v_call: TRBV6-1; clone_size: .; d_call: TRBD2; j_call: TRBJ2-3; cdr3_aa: CASSEVSGSADTQYF; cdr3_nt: TGTGCCAGCAGTGAAGTGAGCGGGAGTGCAGATACGCAGTATTTT
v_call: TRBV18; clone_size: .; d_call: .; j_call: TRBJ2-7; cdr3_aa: CASSPMQGIGDEQYF; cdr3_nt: TGTGCCAGCTCACCAATGCAGGGTATCGGCGACGAGCAGTACTTC
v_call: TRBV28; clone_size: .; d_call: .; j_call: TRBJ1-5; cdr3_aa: CASSLHSNQPQHF; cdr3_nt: TGTGCCAGCAGTTTACATAGCAATCAGCCCCAGCATTTT
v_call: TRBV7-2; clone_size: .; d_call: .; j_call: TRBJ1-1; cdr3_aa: CASSLEGGASTEAFF; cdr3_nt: TGTGCCAGCAGCTTAGAGGGGGGCGCCAGCACTGAAGCTTTCTTT
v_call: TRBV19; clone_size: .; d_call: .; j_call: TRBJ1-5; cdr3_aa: CASSAHMHSNQPQHF; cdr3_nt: TGTGCCAGTAGTGCACATATGCATAGCAATCAGCCCCAGCATTTT
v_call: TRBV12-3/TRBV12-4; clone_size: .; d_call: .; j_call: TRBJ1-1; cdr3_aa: CASSLGSSDEAFF; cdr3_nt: TGTGCCAGCAGTTTAGGTAGTAGTGATGAAGCTTTCTTT
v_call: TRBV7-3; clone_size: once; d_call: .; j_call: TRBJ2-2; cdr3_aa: CASSSSGSGELFF; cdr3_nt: TGTGCCAGCAGCTCTAGTGGGTCCGGGGAGCTGTTTTTT
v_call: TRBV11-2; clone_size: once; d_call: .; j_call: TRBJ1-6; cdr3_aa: CASSRVLVEENSPLHF; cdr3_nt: TGTGCCAGCAGCCGAGTCCTCGTAGAAGAAAATTCACCCCTCCACTTT
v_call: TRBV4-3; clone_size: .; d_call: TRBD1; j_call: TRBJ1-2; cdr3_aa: CASSRLGQENYGYTF; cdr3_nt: TGCGCCAGCAGTCGCCTAGGACAGGAAAACTATGGCTACACCTTC
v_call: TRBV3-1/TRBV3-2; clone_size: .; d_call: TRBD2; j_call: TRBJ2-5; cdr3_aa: CASSDTKASGRKTQYF; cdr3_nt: TGTGCCAGCAGCGACACAAAGGCTAGCGGGAGAAAGACCCAGTACTTC
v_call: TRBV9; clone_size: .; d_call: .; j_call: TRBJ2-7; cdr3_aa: CASSVGWLEIYEQYF; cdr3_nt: TGTGCCAGCAGCGTAGGTTGGCTCGAGATCTACGAGCAGTACTTC
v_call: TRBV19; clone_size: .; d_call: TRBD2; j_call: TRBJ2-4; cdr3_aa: CASRTSGSPSIFQYF; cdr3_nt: TGTGCCAGCCGGACTAGCGGGAGCCCTTCTATCTTTCAGTACTTC
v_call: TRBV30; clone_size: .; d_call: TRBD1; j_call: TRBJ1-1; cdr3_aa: CAWGRGLNTEAFF; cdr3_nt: TGTGCCTGGGGCAGGGGGCTGAACACTGAAGCTTTCTTT
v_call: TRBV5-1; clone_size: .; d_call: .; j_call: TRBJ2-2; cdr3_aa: CASSLQGGFLTGELFF; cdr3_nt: TGCGCCAGCAGCTTACAAGGGGGGTTTCTCACCGGGGAGCTGTTTTTT
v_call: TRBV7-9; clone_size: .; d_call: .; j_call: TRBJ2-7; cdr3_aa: CASSAQRSYEQYF; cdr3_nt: TGTGCCAGCAGCGCCCAACGCTCCTACGAGCAGTACTTC
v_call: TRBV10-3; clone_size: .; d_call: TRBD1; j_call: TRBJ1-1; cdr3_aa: CAIRRDSLNTEAFF; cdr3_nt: TGTGCCATCAGGAGGGACAGTTTGAACACTGAAGCTTTCTTT
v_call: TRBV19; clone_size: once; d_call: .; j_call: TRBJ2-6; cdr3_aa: CASKGTFSGANVLTF; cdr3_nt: TGTGCCAGTAAGGGCACCTTCTCTGGGGCCAACGTCCTGACTTTC
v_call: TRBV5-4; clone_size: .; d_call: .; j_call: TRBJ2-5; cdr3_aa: CASSSMTGQETQYF; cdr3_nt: TGTGCCAGCAGCTCCATGACAGGCCAAGAGACCCAGTACTTC
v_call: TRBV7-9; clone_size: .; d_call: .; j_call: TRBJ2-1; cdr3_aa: CASYGRFLISYNEQFF; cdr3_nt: TGTGCCAGTTATGGCAGGTTTCTTATCTCCTACAATGAGCAGTTCTTC
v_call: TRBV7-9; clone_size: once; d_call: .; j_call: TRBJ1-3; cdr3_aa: CASSRAIGADGNTIYF; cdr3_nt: TGTGCCAGCAGCCGGGCCATTGGGGCGGATGGAAACACCATATATTTT
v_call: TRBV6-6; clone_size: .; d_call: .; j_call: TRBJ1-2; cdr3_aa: CASSTDRSGMGYTF; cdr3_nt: TGTGCCAGCAGTACAGACAGATCCGGAATGGGCTACACCTTC
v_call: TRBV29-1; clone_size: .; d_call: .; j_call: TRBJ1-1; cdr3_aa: CSVGQMNTEAFF; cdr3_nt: TGCAGCGTTGGGCAGATGAACACTGAAGCTTTCTTT
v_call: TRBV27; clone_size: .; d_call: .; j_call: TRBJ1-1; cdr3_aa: CASRGHQRNTEAFF; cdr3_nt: TGTGCCAGCAGGGGCCACCAGAGGAACACTGAAGCTTTCTTT
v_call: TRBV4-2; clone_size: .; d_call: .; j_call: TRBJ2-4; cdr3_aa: CASSLGPAGQAKNIQYF; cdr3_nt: TGTGCCAGCAGCCTCGGGCCGGCGGGGCAGGCCAAAAACATTCAGTACTTC
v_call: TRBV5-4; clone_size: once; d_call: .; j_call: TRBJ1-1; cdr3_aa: CASSLGSYMNTEAFF; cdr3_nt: TGTGCCAGCAGCTTGGGTAGTTACATGAACACTGAAGCTTTCTTT
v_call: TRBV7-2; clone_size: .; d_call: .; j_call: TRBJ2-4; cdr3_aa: CASSPPGQIVKNIQYF; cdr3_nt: TGTGCCAGCAGTCCCCCGGGCCAGATAGTAAAAAACATTCAGTACTTC
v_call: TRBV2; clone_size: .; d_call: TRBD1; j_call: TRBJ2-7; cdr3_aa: CASRGMWDSGTYEQYF; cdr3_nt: TGTGCCAGCAGGGGGATGTGGGACAGTGGTACCTACGAGCAGTACTTC
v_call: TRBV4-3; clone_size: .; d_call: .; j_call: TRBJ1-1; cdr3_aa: CASSRRVFNLSEAFF; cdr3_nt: TGCGCCAGCAGCCGGAGAGTTTTTAATCTGTCTGAAGCTTTCTTT
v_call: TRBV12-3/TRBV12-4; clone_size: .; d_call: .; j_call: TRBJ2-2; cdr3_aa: CASSPSRTGELFF; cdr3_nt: TGTGCCAGCAGCCCTTCTAGGACCGGGGAGCTGTTTTTT
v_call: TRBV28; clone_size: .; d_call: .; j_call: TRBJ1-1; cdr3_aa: CASSSPGQNTEAFF; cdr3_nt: TGTGCCAGCAGTTCTCCAGGACAGAACACTGAAGCTTTCTTT
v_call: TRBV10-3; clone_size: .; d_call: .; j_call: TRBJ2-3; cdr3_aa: CATKEIAVATDTQYF; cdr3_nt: TGTGCCACCAAGGAGATAGCGGTGGCCACAGATACGCAGTATTTT
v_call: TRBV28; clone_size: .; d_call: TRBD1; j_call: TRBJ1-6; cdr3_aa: CASSAGQARDSPLHF; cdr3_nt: TGTGCCAGCAGTGCCGGACAGGCGCGGGATTCACCCCTCCACTTT
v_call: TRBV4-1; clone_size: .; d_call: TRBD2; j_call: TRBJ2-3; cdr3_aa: CASSAGQAGVNTQYF; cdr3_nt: TGCGCCAGCAGTGCTGGCCAAGCGGGAGTAAATACGCAGTATTTT
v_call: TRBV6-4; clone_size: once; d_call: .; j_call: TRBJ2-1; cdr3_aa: CASSDTTGLSPHEQFF; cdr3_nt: TGTGCCAGCAGTGACACAACGGGACTGTCCCCCCATGAGCAGTTCTTC
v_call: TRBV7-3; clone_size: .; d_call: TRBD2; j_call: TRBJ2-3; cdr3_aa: CASSPGLATSTDTQYF; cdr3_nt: TGTGCCAGCAGCCCGGGACTAGCGACTAGCACAGATACGCAGTATTTT
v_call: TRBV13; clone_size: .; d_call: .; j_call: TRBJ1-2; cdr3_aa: CASSLEGSGGNYGYTF; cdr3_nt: TGTGCCAGCAGCTTAGAAGGTTCCGGGGGCAACTATGGCTACACCTTC
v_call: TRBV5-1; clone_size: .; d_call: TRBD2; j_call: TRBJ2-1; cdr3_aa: CASSLPSSGRVREFF; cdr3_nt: TGCGCCAGCAGCTTGCCATCTAGCGGGAGAGTGAGGGAGTTCTTC
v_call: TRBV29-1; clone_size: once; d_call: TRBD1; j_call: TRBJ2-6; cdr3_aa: CSVEGTGGTGANVLTF; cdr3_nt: TGCAGCGTTGAGGGGACAGGGGGGACCGGGGCCAACGTCCTGACTTTC
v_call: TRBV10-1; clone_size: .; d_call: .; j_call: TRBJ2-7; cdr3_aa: CASSAEVESYEQYF; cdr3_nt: TGCGCCAGCAGTGCAGAGGTGGAGAGCTACGAGCAGTACTTC
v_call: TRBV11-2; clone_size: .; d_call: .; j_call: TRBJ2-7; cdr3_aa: CACRGVYEQYF; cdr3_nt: TGTGCGTGCAGGGGGGTCTACGAGCAGTACTTC
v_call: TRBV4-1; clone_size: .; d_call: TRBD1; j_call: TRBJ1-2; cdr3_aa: CASSRVPGQGALSGGYTF; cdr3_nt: TGCGCCAGCAGCCGAGTACCGGGACAGGGGGCCCTATCAGGTGGCTACACCTTC
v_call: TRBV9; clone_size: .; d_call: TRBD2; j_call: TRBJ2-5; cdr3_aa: CASSVSGREETQYF; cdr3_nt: TGTGCCAGCAGCGTTAGCGGGAGGGAAGAGACCCAGTACTTC
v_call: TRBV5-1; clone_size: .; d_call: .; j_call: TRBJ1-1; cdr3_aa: CASSLTAGNTEAFF; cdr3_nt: TGCGCCAGCAGCTTGACGGCGGGGAACACTGAAGCTTTCTTT
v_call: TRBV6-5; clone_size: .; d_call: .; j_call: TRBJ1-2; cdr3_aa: CASSYSGRNGYTF; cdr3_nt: TGTGCCAGCAGTTACTCGGGAAGGAATGGCTACACCTTC
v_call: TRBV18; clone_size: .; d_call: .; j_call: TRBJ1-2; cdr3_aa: CASSPQGPNYGYTF; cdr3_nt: TGTGCCAGCTCACCACAGGGACCTAACTATGGCTACACCTTC
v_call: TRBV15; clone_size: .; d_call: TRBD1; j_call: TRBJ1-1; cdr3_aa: CATSRGGTGGTEAFF; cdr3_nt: TGTGCCACCAGCAGAGGAGGGACAGGGGGGACTGAAGCTTTCTTT
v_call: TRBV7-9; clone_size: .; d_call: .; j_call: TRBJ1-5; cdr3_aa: CASSLLGAGQPQHF; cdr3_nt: TGTGCCAGCAGCTTACTCGGGGCAGGGCAGCCCCAGCATTTT
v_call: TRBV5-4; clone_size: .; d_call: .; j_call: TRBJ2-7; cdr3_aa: CASSSDRQNYEQYF; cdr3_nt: TGTGCCAGCAGTTCAGACAGACAAAACTACGAGCAGTACTTC
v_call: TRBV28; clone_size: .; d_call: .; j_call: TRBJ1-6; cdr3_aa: CASRRGVGAYSPLHF; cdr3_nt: TGTGCCAGCAGGCGAGGGGTAGGGGCCTATTCACCCCTCCACTTT
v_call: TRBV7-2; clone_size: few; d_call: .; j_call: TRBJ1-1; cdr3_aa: CASNSPWRGDTEAFF; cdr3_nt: TGTGCCAGCAACTCGCCCTGGCGAGGGGATACTGAAGCTTTCTTT
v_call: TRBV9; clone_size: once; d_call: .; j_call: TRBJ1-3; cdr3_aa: CASSPRQAAWGNTIYF; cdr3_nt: TGTGCCAGCAGCCCCCGACAGGCAGCTTGGGGAAACACCATATATTTT
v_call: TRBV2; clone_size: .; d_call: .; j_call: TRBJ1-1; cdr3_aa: CASREDVGVAAFF; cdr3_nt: TGTGCCAGCAGGGAGGACGTGGGGGTTGCAGCTTTCTTT
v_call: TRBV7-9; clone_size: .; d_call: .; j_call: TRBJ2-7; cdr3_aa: CASSLALSASYEQYF; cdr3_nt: TGTGCCAGCAGCTTAGCATTATCTGCTTCCTACGAGCAGTACTTC
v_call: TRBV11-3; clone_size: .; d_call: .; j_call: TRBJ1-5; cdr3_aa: CASSLVPAYSNQPQHF; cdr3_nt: TGTGCCAGCAGCTTAGTTCCCGCTTATAGCAATCAGCCCCAGCATTTT
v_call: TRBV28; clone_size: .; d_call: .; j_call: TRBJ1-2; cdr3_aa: CASSLVTHFYGYTF; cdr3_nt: TGTGCCAGCAGTTTGGTTACGCATTTCTATGGCTACACCTTC